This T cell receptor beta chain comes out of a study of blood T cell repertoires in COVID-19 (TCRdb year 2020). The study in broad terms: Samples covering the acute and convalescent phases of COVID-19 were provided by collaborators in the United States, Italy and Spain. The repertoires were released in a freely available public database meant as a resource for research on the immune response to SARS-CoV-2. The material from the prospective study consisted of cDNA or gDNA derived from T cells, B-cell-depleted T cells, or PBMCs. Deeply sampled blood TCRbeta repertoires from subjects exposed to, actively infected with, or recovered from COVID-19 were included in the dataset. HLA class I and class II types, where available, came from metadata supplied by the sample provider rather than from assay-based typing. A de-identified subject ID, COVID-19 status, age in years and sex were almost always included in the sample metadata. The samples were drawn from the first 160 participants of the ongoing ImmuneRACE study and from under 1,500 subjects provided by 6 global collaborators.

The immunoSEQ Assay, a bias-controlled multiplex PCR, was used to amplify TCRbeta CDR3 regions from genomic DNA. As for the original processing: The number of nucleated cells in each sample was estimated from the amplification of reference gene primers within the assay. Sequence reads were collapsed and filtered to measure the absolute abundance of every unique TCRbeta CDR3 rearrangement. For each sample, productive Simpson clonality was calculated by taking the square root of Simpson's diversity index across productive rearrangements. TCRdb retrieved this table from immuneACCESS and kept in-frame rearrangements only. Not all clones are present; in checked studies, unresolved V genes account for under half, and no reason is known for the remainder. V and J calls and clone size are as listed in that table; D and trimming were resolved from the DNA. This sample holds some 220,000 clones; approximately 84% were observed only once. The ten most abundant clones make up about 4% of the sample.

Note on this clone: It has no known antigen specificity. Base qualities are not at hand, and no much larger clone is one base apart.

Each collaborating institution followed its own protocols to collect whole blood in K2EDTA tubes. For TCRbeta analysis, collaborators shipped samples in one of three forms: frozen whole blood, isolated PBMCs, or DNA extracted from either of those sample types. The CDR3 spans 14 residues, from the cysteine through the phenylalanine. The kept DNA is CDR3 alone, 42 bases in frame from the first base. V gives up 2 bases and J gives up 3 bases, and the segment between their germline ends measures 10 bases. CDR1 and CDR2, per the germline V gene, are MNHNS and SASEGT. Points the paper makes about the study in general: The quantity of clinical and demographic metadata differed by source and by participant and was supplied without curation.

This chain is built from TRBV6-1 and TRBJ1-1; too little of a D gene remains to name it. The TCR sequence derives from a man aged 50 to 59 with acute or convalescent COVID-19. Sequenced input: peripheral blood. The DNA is TGTGCCAGCAGTGAAATCGGTGCGGACACTGAAGCTTTCTTT. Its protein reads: CASSEIGADTEAFF.